This entry lists 30 T cell receptor beta chains sequenced from one sample in a study of blood T cell repertoires in COVID-19. The repertoire was sequenced with immunoSEQ multiplex PCR; TCRdb's copy has only in-frame clones and lacks some. The sample shows 210,000 or so clones, 80% to 85% of them seen only once. The sample was peripheral blood. These receptors all come from a woman of 80 years or more with active or convalescent COVID-19.

This chain connects TRBV19 to TRBJ2-2; 9 bases are a match to TRBD1. V dropped 8 bases and J dropped 4; count of bases not matched to a gene: 8. Per the germline V gene, CDR1 is LNHDA and CDR2 is SQIVND (reference sequence). The CDR3 has 15 residues. CDR3 DNA sequence: TGTGCCAGTTCAACGACAGGGGGATCCACCGGGGAGCTGTTTTTT. Protein product: CASSTTGGSTGELFF.

The gene calls are TRBV7-2 and TRBJ1-4; D ambiguous. From germline, CDR1 is SGHTA and CDR2 FQGNSA. This CDR3 has 15 residues. Trimming took off 3 bases at V and 5 bases at J, with 13 bases between the two ends. CDR3 protein: CASSLRGSRNEKLFF. CDR3 coding DNA: TGTGCCAGCAGCTTGCGTGGTAGCCGGAATGAAAAACTGTTTTTT.

The gene calls are TRBV24-1 and TRBJ2-3, with D hard to call. The CDR3 runs to 13 residues. CDR1 and CDR2 from the germline V gene are KGHDR and SFDVKD. Trimming removed 5 bases from V and 7 bases from J, with 12 bases in between. CDR3 DNA: TGTGCCACCAGTGGCGGCAGCATGAATACGCAGTATTTT. It specifies CATSGGSMNTQYF.

The chain links TRBV2 to TRBJ2-7; TRBD1 might be the D (7 bases). CDR3 length equals 14 residues. Trimming stripped 7 bases from V and 3 bases from J, with 16 bases between. The V gene's germline CDR1 is SNHLY and CDR2 FYNNEI. The CDR3 loop is CASTTGGQYYEQYF. CDR3 nucleotide sequence: TGTGCCAGCACCACCGGGGGACAGTACTACGAGCAGTACTTC.

The V call is TRBV6-4, the J call TRBJ1-6, with no clear D. Germline loops: CDR1 MRHNA, CDR2 SNTAGT. CDR3 length equals 13 residues. V was trimmed by 3 bases and J by 9 bases, leaving 9 bases between them. The CDR3 DNA is TGTGCCAGCAGTGAAATCGAGGGTTCACCCCTCCACTTT. Amino acids: CASSEIEGSPLHF.

The rearrangement uses TRBV19 and TRBJ1-2; 8 bases align to TRBD1. Trimming cost V 5 bases and J 4 bases; bases outside gene matches: 3. The CDR3 extends over 13 amino acids. Germline CDR1 is LNHDA and CDR2 is SQIVND (reference sequence). CDR3 in DNA: TGTGCCAGTAGTTCAGGGGGCGCCTATGGCTACACCTTC. This gives the protein CASSSGGAYGYTF.

V gene TRBV2 combines with J gene TRBJ1-1, with TRBD1 as a possible D gene (5 bases). Germline assignment: CDR1 SNHLY and CDR2 FYNNEI. The V end lost 5 bases, the J end lost 4 bases, and 11 bases lay between the germline ends. The CDR3 extends over 13 amino acids. The CDR3 DNA sequence: TGTGCCAGCAGTTTCCAGGGCGGCACTGAAGCTTTCTTT. Its protein is CASSFQGGTEAFF.

The CDR3 spells CASRASGGSYNSPLHF. DNA of the CDR3: TGTGCCAGTAGGGCGTCCGGCGGCTCCTATAATTCACCCCTCCACTTT. The V call is TRBV19, the J call TRBJ1-6; D not resolved. CDR3 size: 16 residues. V dropped 6 bases and J dropped 0 bases, with 12 bases sitting between them. Germline CDR1 LNHDA, CDR2 SQIVND (reference sequence). The variable domain in full, with the rest retrieved from reference TRBV19 and TRBJ1-6, is DGGITQSPKYLFRKEGQNVTLSCEQNLNHDAMYWYRQDPGQGLRLIYYSQIVNDFQKGDIAEGYSVSREKKESFPLTVTSAQKNPTAFYLCASRASGGSYNSPLHFGNGTRLTVT.

The chain combines TRBV5-6 with TRBJ1-2; D might be TRBD1 (5 bases). In germline, CDR1 is SGHDT, CDR2 YYEEEE. Trimming took 0 bases from V and 1 from J, leaving 7 bases between them. CDR3 length: 14 amino acids. CDR3 sequence reads: CASSLVQGNYGYTF. DNA for the CDR3: TGTGCCAGCAGCTTGGTCCAGGGTAACTATGGCTACACCTTC. Full variable domain (remainder filled in from reference TRBV5-6 and TRBJ1-2): DAGVTQSPTHLIKTRGQQVTLRCSPKSGHDTVSWYQQALGQGPQFIFQYYEEEERQRGNFPDRFSGHQFPNYSSELNVNALLLGDSALYLCASSLVQGNYGYTFGSGTRLTVV.

The chain combines TRBV19 with TRBJ2-7, with D uncertain. V was shortened by 5 bases and J by 6 bases, with 17 bases between the two germline ends. This CDR3 is 14 amino acids long. Germline V gene data show CDR1 as LNHDA and CDR2 as SQIVND (reference sequence). The CDR3 loop is CASSFWPRPIEQYF. The CDR3 region has the DNA TGTGCCAGTAGTTTCTGGCCCCGTCCGATCGAGCAGTACTTC.

This clone was counted once. The chain joins TRBV4-3 to TRBJ1-2; D perhaps matches TRBD1 (6 bases). The germline V gene has CDR1 LGHNA and CDR2 YSLEER. Trimming removed 1 base from V and 8 bases from J, with 14 bases in between. This CDR3 contains 14 residues. CDR3 amino acids: CASSQGVQGGGYTF. The CDR3 nucleotides are TGCGCCAGCAGCCAAGGGGTACAGGGTGGAGGCTACACCTTC.

This clone has just one count. This chain joins TRBV7-2 and TRBJ2-2; 7 nucleotides agree with TRBD1. The CDR3 runs to 16 residues. V was clipped by 2 bases and J by 1 base; unmatched bases: 4. Germline CDR1 is SGHTA and CDR2 is FQGNSA. Here the CDR3 reads CASSLFGQENTGELFF. CDR3 DNA sequence: TGTGCCAGCAGCTTATTCGGACAGGAGAACACCGGGGAGCTGTTTTTT.

The J gene is TRBJ2-7, the V gene TRBV2, with D possibly being TRBD1 (6 bases). Germline assignment: CDR1 SNHLY and CDR2 FYNNEI. The length of the CDR3 is 14 residues. Trimming took 6 bases from V and 1 from J, leaving 13 bases between them. As DNA, the CDR3 is TGTGCCAGCAGCCCGGTCAGGGGATCCTACGAGCAGTACTTC. Its protein is CASSPVRGSYEQYF.

The chain links TRBV11-1 to TRBJ2-7, with 8 nucleotides matching TRBD2. CDR1 and CDR2 from the germline V gene are SGHAT and FQDESV (reference sequence). Trimming cost V 1 base and J 4 bases; bases outside gene matches: 9. This CDR3 spans 16 amino acids. The CDR3, as DNA: TGTGCCAGCAGCTTAGGGGTTAAGCGGGAGCAATACGAGCAGTACTTC. The encoded protein is CASSLGVKREQYEQYF.

V and J are TRBV7-3 and TRBJ2-1; a possible D gene is TRBD2 (6 bases). The germline CDR1 and CDR2 sequences are SGHTA and FQGTGA. Trimming left V 2 bases short and J 0 bases short, with 11 bases between. The CDR3 consists of 16 residues. The CDR3 DNA sequence: TGTGCCAGCAGCTTACGTGGGGGGAGCTCCTACAATGAGCAGTTCTTC. Translation: CASSLRGGSSYNEQFF.

The rearrangement joins TRBV18 to TRBJ2-3; D uncertain. V was pared by 8 bases and J by 1 base, with 10 bases between. The CDR3 has 13 amino acids. The V gene's germline CDR1 is KGHSH and CDR2 LQKENI. This chain's CDR3 is CASTSSGTDTQYF. The CDR3 DNA reads TGTGCCAGCACCTCCAGTGGCACAGATACGCAGTATTTT.

The chain uses TRBV27 and TRBJ2-1; no reliable D call. The CDR3 sequence is 14 residues long. Trimming shortened V by 4 bases and J by 10 bases, and 17 bases separated the two germline ends. CDR1 is MNHEY, CDR2 SMNVEV, per germline (reference sequence). The CDR3 bases are TGTGCCAGCAGTTCTCTAAATAGACTCACCGAGCAGTTCTTC. It is translated as CASSSLNRLTEQFF.

The chain employs TRBV19 and TRBJ1-5, with no clear D. CDR1 is LNHDA, CDR2 SQIVND, per germline (reference sequence). The V and J ends lost 1 base and 4 bases respectively, with 14 bases between them. The CDR3 sequence is 16 residues long. The CDR3 loop is CASSIATAEGNQPQHF. The CDR3 nucleotides read TGTGCCAGTAGTATAGCGACGGCGGAAGGTAATCAGCCCCAGCATTTT.

This clone was counted at least ten times. The chain joins TRBV7-6 to TRBJ2-7, with 7 nucleotides matching TRBD1. This CDR3 has 15 residues. CDR1 is SGHVS and CDR2 is FNYEAQ in the germline V gene. V shed 2 bases and J 3 bases; nucleotides not matched to a gene: 7. CDR3 sequence (DNA): TGTGCCAGCAGCTTATCAGGGGGTGGGATCTACGAGCAGTACTTC. Amino acid sequence: CASSLSGGGIYEQYF.

This clone was observed a handful of times. V gene TRBV6-5 combines with J gene TRBJ2-1; TRBD2 aligns across 9 bases. CDR3 length equals 15 residues. Germline CDR1 is MNHEY and CDR2 is SVGAGI. J gave up 3 bases and V 4 bases, and 4 bases lay outside the gene matches. CDR3 coding DNA: TGTGCCAGCAGTTCCCTAGCGGGACGCTACAATGAGCAGTTCTTC. This translates into CASSSLAGRYNEQFF.

The rearrangement links TRBV9 to TRBJ1-1; D gene ambiguous. Germline lookup yields CDR1 SGDLS and CDR2 YYNGEE. CDR3 length: 13 residues. Between the trimmed V and J ends, which lost 0 bases and 4 bases, there was a span of 7 bases. The CDR3 reads CASSVDWSTEAFF. The CDR3 nucleotides are TGTGCCAGCAGCGTAGATTGGAGCACTGAAGCTTTCTTT.

The chain joins TRBV5-4 to TRBJ2-3; D may be TRBD1 (6 bases). V shed 2 bases and J shed 0 bases, with 16 bases lying between them. Germline CDR1 is SGHNT and CDR2 is YYREEE (reference sequence). The CDR3 has 17 amino acids. Here the CDR3 DNA reads TGTGCCAGCAGCTTAAGAGGACAGTCTTCTAGCACAGATACGCAGTATTTT. This translates into CASSLRGQSSSTDTQYF.

This clone was found many times. This same CDR3 is encoded by further DNA sequences in the sample. This chain uses TRBV12-3 or TRBV12-4 with TRBJ1-2; 9 bases align to TRBD1. The CDR3 extends over 12 amino acids. After removal of 8 bases from V and 5 bases from J, the junction contained 3 bases not matched to a gene. For the CDR3, the DNA is TGTGCCAGCCGGGACAGGGTTTATGGCTACACCTTC. Its translation is CASRDRVYGYTF.

This chain connects TRBV30 to TRBJ2-7; maybe TRBD2 (6 bases). CDR1 is GTSNPN and CDR2 is SVGIG in the germline V gene (reference sequence). V lost 4 bases to trimming and J lost 4 bases, with 14 bases between them. This CDR3 region has 13 residues. The CDR3 sequence: CAWTRSGGYEQYF. The CDR3 coding sequence is TGTGCCTGGACGCGATCAGGAGGGTACGAGCAGTACTTC. The whole variable domain, filled in from reference TRBV30 and TRBJ2-7, reads SQTIHQWPATLVQPVGSPLSLECTVEGTSNPNLYWYRQAAGRGLQLLFYSVGIGQISSEVPQNLSASRPQDRQFILSSKKLLLSDSGFYLCAWTRSGGYEQYFGPGTRLTVT.

The gene calls are TRBV4-3 and TRBJ2-3; 9 nucleotides match TRBD2. The CDR3 has 18 amino acids. V trimming: 2 bases; J trimming: 1 base; junction bases outside the gene matches: 10. CDR1 is LGHNA and CDR2 is YSLEER in the germline V gene. CDR3 protein: CASSQRRGGSYGTDTQYF. Written as DNA, the CDR3 is TGCGCCAGCAGCCAAAGGCGGGGGGGGTCCTATGGCACAGATACGCAGTATTTT.

V gene TRBV7-2 combines with J gene TRBJ1-2, with 7 bases lining up with TRBD1. The CDR3 has 14 residues. Trimming removed 6 bases from V and 3 bases from J; junction bases left unmatched: 7. Germline assignment: CDR1 SGHTA and CDR2 FQGNSA. CDR3 residues: CASRRLTGDYGYTF. The CDR3, as DNA: TGTGCCAGCAGGCGCTTAACAGGGGACTATGGCTACACCTTC.

V usage is TRBV6-2 or TRBV6-3 and J usage is TRBJ2-3; 12 bases are a match to TRBD2. The CDR3 is 18 residues long. V lost 0 bases, J lost 0 bases, and 4 bases stayed unmatched. Looked up from germline, CDR1 is MNHEY and CDR2 is SVGEGT. The DNA of the CDR3 is TGTGCCAGCAGTTACTCGTCTAGCGGGGGGGCTAGCACAGATACGCAGTATTTT. It specifies CASSYSSSGGASTDTQYF.

The chain carries TRBV5-5 and TRBJ2-7; 10 bases fit TRBD1. J gave up 5 bases and V 2 bases, and 16 bases lay outside the gene matches. CDR1 SGHKS and CDR2 YYEKEE come from the germline V gene (reference sequence). The CDR3 consists of 18 residues. CDR3 sequence reads: CASSFRVPGQGFFHEQYF. The CDR3 DNA reads TGTGCCAGCAGCTTTAGGGTACCGGGACAGGGGTTTTTTCACGAGCAGTACTTC.

This chain joins TRBV9 and TRBJ1-1; TRBD1 is a possible D gene (5 bases). Germline CDR1 SGDLS, CDR2 YYNGEE. Trimming pared 0 bases from V and 3 bases from J, leaving 15 bases between. The CDR3 has 16 residues. The CDR3 is CASSVGRVATDTEAFF. The CDR3 DNA reads TGTGCCAGCAGCGTAGGCAGGGTGGCGACAGACACTGAAGCTTTCTTT.

This sequence joins TRBV6-4 and TRBJ2-3, with TRBD1 as a possible D gene (6 bases). Germline V lookup: CDR1 MRHNA, CDR2 SNTAGT. The germline V and J ends were trimmed by 5 bases and 5 bases, with 8 bases remaining between them. The CDR3 length is 12 residues. CDR3 coding DNA: TGTGCCAGCAGTTTCAGGGGAGATACGCAGTATTTT. Protein: CASSFRGDTQYF.